This paragraph reports one TCR beta chain. This clonotype was picked up a small number of times. Its antigen is unknown. Base qualities are not at hand, and no much larger clone is one base apart. These data originate in a study of T cells in Graves' hyperthyroidism and ophthalmopathy (dated by TCRdb to between 2018 and 2021). Looking at the study overall: Peripheral blood was sampled at the time of initial diagnosis, prior to any treatment. Prospective prediction of ophthalmopathy was tested in an independent validation cohort consisting of 18 to 20 hyperthyroidism patients and approximately 16 patients who later progressed to ophthalmopathy. According to the paper, TCR Vbeta CDR3 sequencing was carried out on 135 peripheral blood samples, which came from 40 to 45 ophthalmopathy, around 75 hyperthyroidism and approximately 17 progressor patients. A discovery cohort of fewer than 110 patients, roughly 45 with Graves' ophthalmopathy and over 55 with stable Graves' hyperthyroidism, was used to find distinguishing TCR V-J signatures. The study also compared thyroid tissue and blood T-cell repertoires from more than 5 Graves' hyperthyroidism patients. After blood sampling, hyperthyroidism patients were treated with methimazole at a starting dose of 30 mg daily, and ophthalmopathy patients were treated with high-dose intravenous methylprednisolone. The approximately 98 discovery patients were randomly divided into training and test sets at a 7:3 ratio. Here is what the overall study found, with its caveats: In validation, the model predicted progression to ophthalmopathy a median of around six months before onset, with about 70% sensitivity and around 76% specificity. Most expanded thyroid clonotypes (frequency above 0.001) were also detected in blood, a finding suggesting that blood repertoires may reflect thyroid immune responses. Ophthalmopathy was separated from stable hyperthyroidism by a 13 V-J signature model, with 85% to 90% sensitivity and about 81% specificity obtained in cross-validation and 80%/75% obtained in testing. Sample size was not statistically predetermined, and blinding of investigators to group allocation was not performed.

Spanning cysteine to phenylalanine, the CDR3 consists of 15 amino acids. Just the 45-base CDR3 DNA is kept, in frame starting at base 1. V is cut by 7 bases and J by 6 bases, and the space between the germline ends is 19 bases. CDR1 and CDR2 (MNHNS, SASEGT) derive from the germline V gene. A patient counted as having stable Graves' hyperthyroidism if no progression to ophthalmopathy occurred over 18 months of follow-up. Hyperthyroidism patients were aged 18 to 65 years and newly diagnosed, with disease duration of less than 2 months. Patients with uncontrolled infections, other autoimmune diseases, pregnancy or lactation were excluded. Diagnoses relied on clinical symptoms, serum thyroxine and TRAb, thyroid ultrasound and orbital computed tomography. PBMCs were isolated from 8 to 10 ml of fresh peripheral blood by Ficoll-Paque density gradient centrifugation. Trizol reagent was used to extract total RNA, and RNA quality was then checked on an Agilent 2100 Bioanalyzer.

The TCR beta CDR3 regions were amplified from the RNA transcripts. A first-round RT-PCR of the TCR CDR3 used the HTBI primer set with the Qiagen OneStep RT-PCR kit. Libraries were constructed in a second round of multiplex PCR, after which size selection and purification were performed. Paired-end sequencing of the libraries was performed with 100 bp reads on an Illumina HiSeq2000. As for the original processing: SOAPnuke was used to process the raw data, with reads discarded if the reads contained adapters or uncalled bases, had a mean Phred below 15, or lacked an exact constant-primer or identifier match. COPE v1.2.5 was used to merge high-quality paired reads, and clonotypes were defined as unique nucleotide sequences. MiTCR v1.1 was used to align clonotypes to the IMGT TRBV, TRBD and TRBJ reference segments. The analysis was restricted to V-J combinations with a frequency above 0.0001, which together covered around 99% of the repertoires. The TCS score was defined as F50 (clonal expansion) divided by E x V (chaos), with BLOSUM62-based TCRdist calculated between CDR3 peptides within each V-J. Welch's t-statistics and random forest reduced roughly 530 V-J features to roughly 13, which were used in a naive Bayes classifier (R e1071). The public reads were quality trimmed at Q25 with fastp and then assembled into clones with MiXCR by TCRdb, keeping productive beta chains. Each record represents a unique CDR3 protein, reported with the most common genes and DNA among its rows. These V and J calls are TCRdb output, not the study's own analysis. The sample includes about 290,000 distinct CDR3 sequences, with approximately 14% observed a single time. 6.5% to 10% of the sample rests with the top ten.

This sequence was found in a woman in her thirties or forties with Graves' hyperthyroidism. The sample comprised blood. This chain is built from TRBV6-1 and TRBJ2-1, with a tentative D gene TRBD2 over 6 matching bases. The DNA reads TGTGCCAGCACCCCGGGACTTACTCTTCGCAATGAGCAGTTCTTC. This gives the protein CASTPGLTLRNEQFF.